This T cell receptor beta chain appears in the sequencing data of a study of OX40 agonist ivuxolimab in advanced cancers. Study-wide background: Three patients got partial responses; one had hepatocellular carcinoma and two had cutaneous melanoma.

Study observations and caveats: Individuals who were partial responders at 0.1-3.0 mg/kg had clonal expansion that ranked among the lowest.

About this clone itself: Its antigen is unknown.

TCRdb keeps only in-frame clones here, not all; method: immunoSEQ multiplex PCR. The sample yields 55,000 to 70,000 clones, around 83% seen once. Sample: CD4+ or CD8+ T cells sorted from blood, taken in a trial of the OX40 agonist ivuxolimab. The sequence was collected from an adult with an advanced solid tumor such as melanoma, head and neck, liver or kidney cancer.

The CDR3 sequence is CASSPGGAQGTQYF. The CDR3 nucleotides are TGTGCCAGCAGTCCAGGGGGCGCCCAGGGGACCCAGTACTTC. The V call is TRBV28, the J call TRBJ2-5; 8 bases line up with TRBD1. The CDR3 length is 14 residues. V lost 5 bases and J lost 7; bases outside the gene matches: 9. CDR1 and CDR2 (germline): MDHEN, SYDVKM.